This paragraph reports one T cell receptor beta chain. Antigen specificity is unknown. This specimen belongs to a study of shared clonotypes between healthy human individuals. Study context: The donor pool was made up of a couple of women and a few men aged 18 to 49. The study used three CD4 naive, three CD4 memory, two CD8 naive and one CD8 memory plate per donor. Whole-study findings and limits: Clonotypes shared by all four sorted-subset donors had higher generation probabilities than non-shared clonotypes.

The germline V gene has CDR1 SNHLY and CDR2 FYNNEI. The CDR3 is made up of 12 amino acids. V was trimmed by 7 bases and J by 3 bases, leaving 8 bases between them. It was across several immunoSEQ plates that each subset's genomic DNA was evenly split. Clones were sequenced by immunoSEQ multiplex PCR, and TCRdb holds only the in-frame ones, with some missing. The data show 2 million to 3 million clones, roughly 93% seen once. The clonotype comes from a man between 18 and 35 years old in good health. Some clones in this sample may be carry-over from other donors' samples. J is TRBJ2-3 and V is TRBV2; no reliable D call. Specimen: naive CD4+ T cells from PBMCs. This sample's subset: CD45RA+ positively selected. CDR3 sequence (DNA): TGTGCCAGCAATAGAGGTACAGATACGCAGTATTTT. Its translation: CASNRGTDTQYF.